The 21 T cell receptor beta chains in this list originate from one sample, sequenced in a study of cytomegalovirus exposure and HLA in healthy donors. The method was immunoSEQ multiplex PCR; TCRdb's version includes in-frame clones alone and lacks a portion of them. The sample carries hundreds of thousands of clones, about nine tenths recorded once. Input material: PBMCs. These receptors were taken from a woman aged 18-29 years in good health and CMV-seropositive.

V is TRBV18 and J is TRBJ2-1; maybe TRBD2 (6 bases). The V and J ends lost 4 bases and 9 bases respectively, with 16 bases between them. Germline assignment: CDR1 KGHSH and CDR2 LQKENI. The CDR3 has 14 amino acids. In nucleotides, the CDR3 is TGTGCCAGCTCACTTGCGGGATCTGACACTGAGCAGTTCTTC. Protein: CASSLAGSDTEQFF.

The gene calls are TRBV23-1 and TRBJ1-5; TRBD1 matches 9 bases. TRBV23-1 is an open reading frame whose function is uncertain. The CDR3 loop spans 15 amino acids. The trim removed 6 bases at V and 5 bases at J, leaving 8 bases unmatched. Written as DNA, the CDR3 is TGCGCCAGCAGGGGACAGGGAATAGGGGATCAGCCCCAGCATTTT. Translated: CASRGQGIGDQPQHF.

The CDR3 nucleotides are TGCGCCAGCAGCCCGCACTTGTATAAGCTTACAGGGAATTCGGATGAGCAGTTCTTC. Protein sequence: CASSPHLYKLTGNSDEQFF. The chain uses TRBV4-1 and TRBJ2-1; tentative D call: TRBD1 (6 bases). The length of the CDR3 is 19 residues. Germline V lookup: CDR1 MGHRA, CDR2 YSYEKL. V was cut by 4 bases and J by 8 bases, with 30 bases left in between.

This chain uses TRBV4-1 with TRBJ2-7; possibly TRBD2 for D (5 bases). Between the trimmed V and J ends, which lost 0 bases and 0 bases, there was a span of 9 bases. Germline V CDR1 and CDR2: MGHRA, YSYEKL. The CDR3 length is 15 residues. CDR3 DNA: TGCGCCAGCAGCCAAGAATTTGGGAGCTCCTACGAGCAGTACTTC. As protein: CASSQEFGSSYEQYF.

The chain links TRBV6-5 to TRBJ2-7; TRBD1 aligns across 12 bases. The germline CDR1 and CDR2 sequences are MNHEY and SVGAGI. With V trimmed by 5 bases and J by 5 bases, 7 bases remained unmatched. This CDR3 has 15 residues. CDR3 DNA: TGTGCCAGCAGTCCATTCGGGACAGGGGGCAACGAGCAGTACTTC. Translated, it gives CASSPFGTGGNEQYF.

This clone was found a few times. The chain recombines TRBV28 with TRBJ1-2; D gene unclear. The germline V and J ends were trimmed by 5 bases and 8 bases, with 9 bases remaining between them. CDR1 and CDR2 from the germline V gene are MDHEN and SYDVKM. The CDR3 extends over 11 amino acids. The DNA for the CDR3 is TGTGCCAGCAGTAGAACTATGGGCTACACCTTC. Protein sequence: CASSRTMGYTF.

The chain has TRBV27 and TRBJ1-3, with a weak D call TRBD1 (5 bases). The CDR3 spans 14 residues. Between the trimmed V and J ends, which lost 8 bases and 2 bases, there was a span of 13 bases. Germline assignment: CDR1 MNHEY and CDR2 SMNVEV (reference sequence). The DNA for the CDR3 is TGTGCCAGCGCCCATGGGGGGACTGGAAACACCATATATTTT. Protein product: CASAHGGTGNTIYF.

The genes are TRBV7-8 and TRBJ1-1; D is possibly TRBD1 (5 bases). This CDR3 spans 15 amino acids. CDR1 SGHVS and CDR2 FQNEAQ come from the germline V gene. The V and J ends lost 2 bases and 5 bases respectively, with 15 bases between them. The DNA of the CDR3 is TGTGCCAGCAGCTTACTGGAGGGGTTGGGAACTGAAGCTTTCTTT. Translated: CASSLLEGLGTEAFF.

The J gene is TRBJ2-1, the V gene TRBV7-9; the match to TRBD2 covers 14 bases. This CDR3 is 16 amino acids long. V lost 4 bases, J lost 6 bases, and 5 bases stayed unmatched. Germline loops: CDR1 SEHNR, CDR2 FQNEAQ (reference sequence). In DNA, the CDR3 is TGTGCCAGCAGCTCGGGACTAGCGGGAGTTGGCAATGAGCAGTTCTTC. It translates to CASSSGLAGVGNEQFF.

Here the CDR3 reads CASSFGLAHSPYIYEQYF. Here the CDR3 DNA reads TGTGCCAGCAGCTTCGGGCTAGCCCATAGCCCCTACATCTACGAGCAGTACTTC. The rearrangement links TRBV13 to TRBJ2-7, with D possibly TRBD2 on 5 matching bases. CDR3 length: 18 amino acids. Germline CDR1 PRHDT, CDR2 FYEKMQ (reference sequence). Trimming shortened V by 3 bases and J by 3 bases, and 24 bases separated the two germline ends. Drawing the rest from reference TRBV13 and TRBJ2-7, the complete variable domain is AAGVIQSPRHLIKEKRETATLKCYPIPRHDTVYWYQQGPGQDPQFLISFYEKMQSDKGSIPDRFSAQQFSDYHSELNMSSLELGDSALYFCASSFGLAHSPYIYEQYFGPGTRLTVT.

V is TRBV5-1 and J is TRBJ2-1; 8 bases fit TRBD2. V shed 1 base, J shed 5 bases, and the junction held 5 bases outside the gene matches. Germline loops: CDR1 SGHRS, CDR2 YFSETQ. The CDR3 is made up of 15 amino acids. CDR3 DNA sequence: TGCGCCAGCAGCTTGTTAACTAGCGGAGACAATGAGCAGTTCTTC. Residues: CASSLLTSGDNEQFF.

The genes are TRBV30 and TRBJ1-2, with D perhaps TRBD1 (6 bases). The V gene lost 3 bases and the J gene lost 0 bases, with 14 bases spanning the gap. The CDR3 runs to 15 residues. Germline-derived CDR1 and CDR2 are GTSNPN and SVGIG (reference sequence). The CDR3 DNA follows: TGTGCCTGGAGGTCCGCAGGGGCGCCTAACTATGGCTACACCTTC. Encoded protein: CAWRSAGAPNYGYTF.

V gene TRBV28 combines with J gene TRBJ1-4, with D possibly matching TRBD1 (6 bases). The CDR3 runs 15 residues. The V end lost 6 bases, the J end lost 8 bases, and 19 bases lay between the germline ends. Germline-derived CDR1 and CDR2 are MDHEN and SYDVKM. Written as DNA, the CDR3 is TGTGCCAGCAGCCTGAGGGCAGGGGATGGGGAAAAACTGTTTTTT. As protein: CASSLRAGDGEKLFF.

The CDR3 region is CASSLQGNQPQHF. The DNA of the CDR3 is TGTGCCAGCAGCTTACAGGGGAACCAGCCCCAGCATTTT. The rearrangement joins TRBV5-4 to TRBJ1-5; TRBD1 matches at 7 bases. The CDR3 has 13 amino acids. V shed 2 bases, J shed 7 bases, and the junction held 3 bases outside the gene matches. Germline-derived CDR1 and CDR2 are SGHNT and YYREEE (reference sequence). Full variable domain (rest looked up from reference TRBV5-4 and TRBJ1-5): ETGVTQSPTHLIKTRGQQVTLRCSSQSGHNTVSWYQQALGQGPQFIFQYYREEENGRGNFPPRFSGLQFPNYSSELNVNALELDDSALYLCASSLQGNQPQHFGDGTRLSIL.

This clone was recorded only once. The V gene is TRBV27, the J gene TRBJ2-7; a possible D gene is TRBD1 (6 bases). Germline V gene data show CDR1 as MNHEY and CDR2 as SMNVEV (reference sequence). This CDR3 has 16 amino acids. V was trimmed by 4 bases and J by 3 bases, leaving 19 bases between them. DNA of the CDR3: TGTGCCAGCAGTTCGGCCAGGGGACGGAGCCACTACGAGCAGTACTTC. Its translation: CASSSARGRSHYEQYF.

The CDR3 sequence is CASSLVRQETQYF. The CDR3 DNA sequence: TGTGCCAGCAGCTTAGTTCGGCAAGAGACCCAGTACTTC. This chain joins TRBV7-6 and TRBJ2-5; D uncertain. The V gene lost 1 base and the J gene lost 2 bases, with 5 bases spanning the gap. The CDR3 totals 13 residues. The germline CDR1 and CDR2 sequences are SGHVS and FNYEAQ.

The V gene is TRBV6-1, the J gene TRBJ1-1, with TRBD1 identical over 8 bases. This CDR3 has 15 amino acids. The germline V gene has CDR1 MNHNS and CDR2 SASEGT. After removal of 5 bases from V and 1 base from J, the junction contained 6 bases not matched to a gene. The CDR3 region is CASSTHRGTNTEAFF. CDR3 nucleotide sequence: TGTGCCAGCAGTACCCACAGGGGGACGAACACTGAAGCTTTCTTT.

The CDR3 nucleotides read TGTGCCAGCAGTTTATGGAAAGGGACTAGCGGAACGAGGGAGCAGTACTTC. It codes for CASSLWKGTSGTREQYF. The V gene is TRBV28, the J gene TRBJ2-7, with 11 bases lining up with TRBD2. CDR1 and CDR2 (germline): MDHEN, SYDVKM. The CDR3 runs 17 residues. The V and J ends lost 0 bases and 7 bases, in that order; junction bases with no gene match: 11.

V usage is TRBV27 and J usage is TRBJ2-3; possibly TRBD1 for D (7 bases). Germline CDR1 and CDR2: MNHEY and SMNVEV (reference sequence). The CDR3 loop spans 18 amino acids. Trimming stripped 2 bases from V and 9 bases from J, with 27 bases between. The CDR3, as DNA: TGTGCCAGCAGTTTACCATCAGGGGGGAAGGCTCAGATTGCCACGCAGTATTTT. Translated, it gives CASSLPSGGKAQIATQYF.

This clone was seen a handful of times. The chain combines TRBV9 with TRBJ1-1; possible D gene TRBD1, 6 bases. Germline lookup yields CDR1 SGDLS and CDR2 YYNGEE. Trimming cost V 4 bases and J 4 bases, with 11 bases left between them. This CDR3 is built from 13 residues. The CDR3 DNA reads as TGTGCCAGCAGCCTCACAGGGCTCACTGAAGCTTTCTTT. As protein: CASSLTGLTEAFF.

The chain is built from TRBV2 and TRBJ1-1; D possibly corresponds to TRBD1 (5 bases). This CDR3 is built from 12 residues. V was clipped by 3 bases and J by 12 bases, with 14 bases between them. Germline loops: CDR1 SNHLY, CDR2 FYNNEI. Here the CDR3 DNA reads TGTGCCAGCAGTGAGGGAACCCGGGGGTCTTTCTTT. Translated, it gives CASSEGTRGSFF.